These 29 T cell receptor beta chains were all obtained from the same sample, sequenced in a study of a mutant IDH1 vaccine in newly diagnosed glioma. Their recognized antigens are unknown. The sample's time point: week 23, last vaccination. With topical imiquimod, each dose of the vaccine consisted of 300 ug of mutant IDH1 20-mer peptide. The data were produced by immunoSEQ multiplex PCR, yet TCRdb's version contains in-frame clones alone and is incomplete. The table lists tens of thousands of clones, about 81% of them singletons. This specimen was PBMCs, taken from a glioma patient whose treatment included an IDH1 peptide vaccine. These TCRs come from a woman in her forties with glioma. Some clones in this sample may be carry-over from other donors' samples.

This chain links TRBV19 with TRBJ2-2, with D uncertain. This CDR3 has 12 amino acids. Germline V gene sequence: CDR1 LNHDA, CDR2 SQIVND (reference sequence). V lost 6 bases and J lost 2, with 4 bases in between. The CDR3 DNA reads as TGTGCCAGTAGGGGTAACACCGGGGAGCTGTTTTTT. Translation gives CASRGNTGELFF.

The genes are TRBV6-5 and TRBJ2-3; 10 bases match TRBD1. Germline CDR1 MNHEY, CDR2 SVGAGI. The CDR3 is 14 residues long. The V segment lost 6 bases and the J segment 5 bases; nucleotides outside the gene matches: 5. This CDR3 reads CASSGTGVLDTQYF. The CDR3 DNA reads TGTGCCAGCAGCGGGACAGGGGTTTTAGATACGCAGTATTTT.

The CDR3 loop reads CASRTDTQYF. For the CDR3, the DNA is TGTGCCAGCCGCACAGATACGCAGTATTTT. The chain uses TRBV2 and TRBJ2-3; D gene uncertain. Trimming took off 8 bases at V and 1 base at J, with 1 base between the two ends. Per the germline V gene, CDR1 is SNHLY and CDR2 is FYNNEI. This CDR3 region has 10 residues.

The gene calls are TRBV2 and TRBJ1-1, with D unclear. CDR3 size: 13 residues. The V and J ends lost 7 bases and 1 base respectively, with 10 bases between them. Germline V gene lookup returns CDR1 SNHLY and CDR2 FYNNEI. The CDR3 region has the DNA TGTGCCAGCATTAGGGAATGGAACACTGAAGCTTTCTTT. Its protein product is CASIREWNTEAFF.

In this sample, this clone turned up a few times. V gene TRBV7-9 combines with J gene TRBJ1-1; tentatively, D is TRBD1 (6 bases). Germline lookup yields CDR1 SEHNR and CDR2 FQNEAQ (reference sequence). Deletions cut 0 bases from V and 0 bases from J, with 8 bases between. The CDR3 contains 15 residues. CDR3 sequence: CASSLAEGVNTEAFF. CDR3 nucleotide sequence: TGTGCCAGCAGCTTAGCAGAGGGGGTGAACACTGAAGCTTTCTTT.

The rearrangement uses TRBV6-5 and TRBJ2-1; no clear D gene. The CDR3 is made up of 13 amino acids. The germline V gene encodes CDR1 MNHEY and CDR2 SVGAGI. The ends were cut back, 5 bases at V and 0 bases at J, with 5 bases in the middle. In DNA form, the CDR3 reads TGTGCCAGCAGTCGTGACTCCTACAATGAGCAGTTCTTC. Translating gives CASSRDSYNEQFF.

The J gene is TRBJ2-2, the V gene TRBV5-1; D remains ambiguous. Between the trimmed V and J ends, which lost 3 bases and 8 bases, there was a span of 14 bases. This CDR3 spans 14 amino acids. Germline V CDR1 and CDR2: SGHRS, YFSETQ. The CDR3 nucleotides read TGCGCCAGCAGCTCCGGGCCCTCCGAGGGGGAGCTGTTTTTT. It is translated as CASSSGPSEGELFF. The full variable domain, its missing parts supplied by reference TRBV5-1 and TRBJ2-2, is KAGVTQTPRYLIKTRGQQVTLSCSPISGHRSVSWYQQTPGQGLQFLFEYFSETQRNKGNFPGRFSGRQFSNSRSEMNVSTLELGDSALYLCASSSGPSEGELFFGEGSRLTVL.

V is TRBV5-6 and J is TRBJ1-5; maybe TRBD1 (6 bases). The germline CDR1 and CDR2 sequences are SGHDT and YYEEEE. V gave up 4 bases and J gave up 3 bases, with 14 bases separating them. The CDR3 is made up of 15 amino acids. CDR3 protein: CASSLRTVLNQPQHF. The CDR3 DNA sequence: TGTGCCAGCAGCCTTCGGACAGTCCTCAATCAGCCCCAGCATTTT. Supplemented by reference TRBV5-6 and TRBJ1-5, the full variable domain reads DAGVTQSPTHLIKTRGQQVTLRCSPKSGHDTVSWYQQALGQGPQFIFQYYEEEERQRGNFPDRFSGHQFPNYSSELNVNALLLGDSALYLCASSLRTVLNQPQHFGDGTRLSIL.

The rearrangement links TRBV7-2 to TRBJ1-6, with D tentatively TRBD1 (5 bases). Trimming cost V 4 bases and J 5 bases, with 12 bases left between them. Per the germline V gene, CDR1 is SGHTA and CDR2 is FQGNSA. The CDR3 covers 15 residues. The CDR3 nucleotides are TGTGCCAGCAGCTGGGGGGGTGCGGATAATTCACCCCTCCACTTT. Amino acids: CASSWGGADNSPLHF.

This clone was observed a handful of times. The J gene is TRBJ2-7, the V gene TRBV11-2, with D uncertain. With 5 bases removed from V and 7 bases from J, the gap between germline ends came to 12 bases. This CDR3 region has 12 residues. Per the germline V gene, CDR1 is SGHAT and CDR2 is FQNNGV. The CDR3 DNA is TGTGCCAGCAGCGACGGACGTCTAGAGCAGTACTTC. It is translated as CASSDGRLEQYF.

The chain recombines TRBV13 with TRBJ2-7, with D perhaps matching TRBD2 (6 bases). Germline V gives CDR1 PRHDT, CDR2 FYEKMQ (reference sequence). With 7 bases removed from V and 5 bases from J, the gap between germline ends came to 18 bases. The CDR3 has 14 amino acids. The CDR3 loop is CASTKWGEGNEQYF. In DNA, the CDR3 is TGTGCCAGCACCAAGTGGGGGGAAGGGAACGAGCAGTACTTC.

The genes are TRBV14 and TRBJ1-6; no reliable D call. Germline V lookup: CDR1 SGHDN, CDR2 FVKESK. V was shortened by 1 base and J by 0 bases, with 10 bases between the two germline ends. This CDR3 contains 17 residues. The CDR3 region has the DNA TGTGCCAGCAGCCAAGGGGAAGGGAACTCCTATAATTCACCCCTCCACTTT. Amino acid sequence: CASSQGEGNSYNSPLHF.

This chain links TRBV6-5 with TRBJ2-7, with 8 bases fitting TRBD2. The CDR3 length is 14 residues. V lost 4 bases and J lost 5; bases outside the gene matches: 7. From germline, CDR1 is MNHEY and CDR2 SVGAGI. As DNA, the CDR3 is TGTGCCAGCAGTTCCGGGGGGGTAAAGGACGAGCAGTACTTC. Translating gives CASSSGGVKDEQYF.

The chain recombines TRBV2 with TRBJ2-2; TRBD1 matches 10 bases. V trimming: 8 bases; J trimming: 5 bases; junction bases outside the gene matches: 11. The CDR3 is 16 amino acids. CDR1 is SNHLY and CDR2 is FYNNEI in the germline V gene. The CDR3 protein is CASGGQGIAQTGELFF. The CDR3 DNA sequence: TGTGCCAGCGGGGGACAGGGGATAGCCCAGACCGGGGAGCTGTTTTTT.

The CDR3 sequence: CASSYLGGGAGEQFF. The CDR3 coding sequence is TGTGCCAGCAGTTACTTAGGCGGGGGGGCGGGTGAGCAGTTCTTC. This chain links TRBV6-6 with TRBJ2-1, with 9 positions matching TRBD2. The CDR3 has 15 residues. V shed 1 base, J shed 9 bases, and the junction held 7 bases outside the gene matches. CDR1 is MNHNY, CDR2 SVGAGI, per germline (reference sequence).

The CDR3 here is CASSLAQTSGGGDTQYF. The DNA for the CDR3 is TGCGCCAGCAGCTTGGCCCAGACTAGCGGGGGGGGAGATACGCAGTATTTT. V is TRBV5-1 and J is TRBJ2-3; 14 bases are shared with TRBD2. Germline values: CDR1 SGHRS, CDR2 YFSETQ. The CDR3 length is 17 residues. J lost 5 bases, V lost 0 bases, and 5 bases had no gene match.

This clone was observed a handful of times. This sequence joins TRBV18 and TRBJ2-1; D not resolved. Looked up from germline, CDR1 is KGHSH and CDR2 is LQKENI. There are 13 residues in the CDR3. The ends were cut back, 3 bases at V and 5 bases at J, with 8 bases in the middle. The CDR3 bases are TGTGCCAGCTCACCCCTACAGAACAATGAGCAGTTCTTC. Translated: CASSPLQNNEQFF.

The genes are TRBV7-2 and TRBJ2-7; TRBD1 matches at 9 bases. The J segment lost 1 base and the V segment lost 4 bases, leaving 8 bases of the junction unmatched. The length of the CDR3 is 16 residues. Germline V CDR1 and CDR2: SGHTA, FQGNSA. CDR3 protein: CASSWNPQGASYEQYF. The CDR3 DNA is TGTGCCAGCAGCTGGAACCCACAGGGGGCGTCCTACGAGCAGTACTTC.

The rearrangement links TRBV5-1 to TRBJ2-2; 10 bases agree with TRBD1. The germline V gene has CDR1 SGHRS and CDR2 YFSETQ. With 2 bases clipped from V and 5 bases from J, the junction kept 3 bases outside the gene matches. CDR3 length: 15 residues. CDR3: CASSFRDRGTGELFF. The CDR3 DNA follows: TGCGCCAGCAGCTTCCGGGACAGGGGTACCGGGGAGCTGTTTTTT. Together with reference TRBV5-1 and TRBJ2-2, the CDR3 gives the full variable domain: KAGVTQTPRYLIKTRGQQVTLSCSPISGHRSVSWYQQTPGQGLQFLFEYFSETQRNKGNFPGRFSGRQFSNSRSEMNVSTLELGDSALYLCASSFRDRGTGELFFGEGSRLTVL.

The chain employs TRBV6-6 and TRBJ2-7; D might be TRBD1 or TRBD2, each matching 6 bases. Trimming stripped 6 bases from V and 5 bases from J, with 20 bases between. The CDR3 is made up of 15 amino acids. The V gene's germline CDR1 is MNHNY and CDR2 SVGAGI (reference sequence). CDR3 residues: CASSLQGGDVDEQYF. For the CDR3, the DNA is TGTGCCAGCAGCTTACAGGGAGGTGACGTGGACGAGCAGTACTTC.

This clone is termed medium-sized. V gene TRBV7-2 combines with J gene TRBJ1-1, with D unclear. Germline CDR1 is SGHTA and CDR2 is FQGNSA. The CDR3 sequence is 14 residues long. V was cut by 3 bases and J by 0 bases, with 8 bases left in between. In DNA form, the CDR3 reads TGTGCCAGCAGCTTTGCAGGCATGAACACTGAAGCTTTCTTT. It translates to CASSFAGMNTEAFF.

The chain has TRBV2 and TRBJ2-7; D uncertain. The CDR3 has 13 residues. Germline CDR1 reads SNHLY; CDR2 reads FYNNEI. V lost 8 bases, J lost 7 bases, and 18 bases lay in between. The CDR3 is CASGWGLQREQYF. CDR3 nucleotides: TGTGCCAGCGGGTGGGGTCTTCAGAGGGAGCAGTACTTC.

V and J are TRBV7-2 and TRBJ1-6, with TRBD1 as a possible D gene (6 bases). The germline V gene encodes CDR1 SGHTA and CDR2 FQGNSA. V dropped 2 bases and J dropped 7 bases, with 12 bases sitting between them. This CDR3 spans 15 amino acids. DNA of the CDR3: TGTGCCAGCAGCTTATCAGCGACAGGCAATTCACCCCTCCACTTT. Amino acids: CASSLSATGNSPLHF.

This clone was recorded only once. The chain recombines TRBV10-1 with TRBJ2-6; unclear D gene. V was clipped by 6 bases and J by 8 bases, with 17 bases between them. The germline CDR1 and CDR2 sequences are WNHNN and SYGVQD (reference sequence). This CDR3 spans 15 amino acids. CDR3 nucleotide sequence: TGCGCCAGCAGGAGAGGAAGCTTAAGGTCCAACGTCCTGACTTTC. It is translated as CASRRGSLRSNVLTF.

This sequence joins TRBV5-1 and TRBJ2-3; 7 bases align to TRBD2. V was pared by 5 bases and J by 2 bases, with 8 bases of the junction left unmatched. The germline V gene has CDR1 SGHRS and CDR2 YFSETQ. The length of the CDR3 is 15 residues. The CDR3 here is CASSTLAGDTDTQYF. CDR3 DNA sequence: TGCGCCAGCAGTACGTTGGCGGGGGACACAGATACGCAGTATTTT.

The chain joins TRBV30 to TRBJ2-3; 7 nucleotides line up with TRBD2. CDR1 and CDR2 (germline): GTSNPN, SVGIG (reference sequence). Germline trimming cut 5 bases from V and 4 bases from J; bases unmatched to any gene: 6. The CDR3 is 13 amino acids. The CDR3 here is CAWGGRGPDTQYF. The CDR3, as DNA: TGTGCCTGGGGGGGGAGGGGCCCAGATACGCAGTATTTT.

This rearrangement joins TRBV28 to TRBJ2-7; D may be TRBD1 (6 bases). The CDR3 extends over 15 amino acids. Germline CDR1 MDHEN, CDR2 SYDVKM. Trimming took off 5 bases at V and 5 bases at J, with 19 bases between the two ends. The CDR3 nucleotides are TGTGCCAGCAGTACCTACCTCGCTGGGGGCAACGAGCAGTACTTC. Translating it yields CASSTYLAGGNEQYF.

This chain joins TRBV10-3 and TRBJ1-2, with D unresolved. In germline, CDR1 is ENHRY, CDR2 SYGVKD. The V end lost 2 bases, the J end lost 2 bases, and 6 bases lay between the germline ends. CDR3 length equals 13 residues. The CDR3 DNA follows: TGTGCCATCAGTGAGGCAGTAAACTATGGCTACACCTTC. Encoded protein: CAISEAVNYGYTF.

CDR3: CASRGRSNTGELFF. In DNA, the CDR3 is TGTGCCAGCAGGGGACGTTCGAACACCGGGGAGCTGTTTTTT. The chain couples TRBV2 to TRBJ2-2, with D possibly called TRBD1 or TRBD2 (5 bases each). Germline V gene sequence: CDR1 SNHLY, CDR2 FYNNEI. CDR3 size: 14 residues. V lost 6 bases and J lost 0, with 8 bases in between.